A selection of T cell receptor beta chains follows, all from one sample in a study of type 1 regulatory T cells. TCRdb fed the reads into MiXCR, producing one record per CDR3 protein. Found here are approximately 5,200 distinct CDR3 sequences, 20% to 30% of them singletons; the top ten hold around a third. No antigen is known for these receptors. Sequencing used cultured type 1 regulatory T (Tr1) cells, either the whole culture or a sorted fraction (not recorded which). The receptor source for this set is a human donor in good health. Each CDR3 is given with its conserved first and last residue. A D gene is named only where the DNA matches it firmly. Rows give clone size only sometimes, using once, few, many, or a class for an expanded clone.

size: few
D: TRBD2
J: TRBJ2-3
V: TRBV4-1
CDR3: CASSPREGPPGTQYF
DNA: TGCGCCAGCAGCCCCCGGGAGGGGCCCCCCGGGACGCAGTATTTT

size: many
D: NA
J: TRBJ1-1
V: TRBV4-1
CDR3: CASSQGAQAATEAFF
DNA: TGCGCCAGCAGCCAGGGGGCACAGGCGGCCACTGAAGCTTTCTTT

size: NA
D: TRBD1
J: TRBJ2-2
V: TRBV6-6
CDR3: CASRRQGYTGGLFF
DNA: TGTGCCAGCAGACGACAGGGGTACACCGGGGGGCTGTTTTTT

size: NA
D: NA
J: TRBJ2-3
V: TRBV6-5
CDR3: CASSGEPARDMQYF
DNA: TGTGCCAGCAGTGGGGAACCTGCCAGGGATATGCAGTATTTT

size: medium-sized
D: NA
J: TRBJ2-7
V: TRBV3-1
CDR3: CASSPPSLSSTGEQYF
DNA: TGTGCCAGCAGCCCACCGTCGTTGTCGAGTACAGGCGAGCAGTACTTC

size: many
D: NA
J: TRBJ2-6
V: TRBV7-2
CDR3: CASSLVGGSSGANVLTF
DNA: TGTGCCAGCAGCTTAGTCGGCGGTTCCTCTGGGGCCAACGTCCTGACTTTC

size: NA
D: NA
J: TRBJ1-1
V: TRBV29-1
CDR3: CSVAQGRGEAFF
DNA: TGCAGCGTCGCCCAAGGGCGGGGTGAAGCTTTCTTT

size: NA
D: NA
J: TRBJ2-7
V: TRBV3-1
CDR3: CASSPTPWGLTYEQYF
DNA: TGTGCCAGCAGCCCCACCCCCTGGGGGTTAACCTACGAGCAGTACTTC

size: NA
D: NA
J: TRBJ1-6
V: TRBV4-1
CDR3: CASSVLEPRNSPLHF
DNA: TGCGCCAGCAGCGTGTTGGAACCCAGAAATTCACCCCTCCACTTT

size: NA
D: NA
J: TRBJ1-2
V: TRBV20-1
CDR3: CSARRVGGINYGYTF
DNA: TGCAGTGCTAGGCGGGTGGGGGGAATTAACTATGGCTACACCTTC

size: NA
D: NA
J: TRBJ2-1
V: TRBV19
CDR3: CASSIGTQNEQFF
DNA: TGTGCCAGTAGTATCGGGACACAGAATGAGCAGTTCTTC

size: medium-sized
D: NA
J: TRBJ1-1
V: TRBV7-9
CDR3: CASSLLGGAEAFF
DNA: TGTGCCAGCAGCTTGCTAGGCGGAGCTGAAGCTTTCTTT

size: NA
D: NA
J: TRBJ1-2
V: TRBV28
CDR3: CASSLAYGYTF
DNA: TGTGCCAGCAGTTTAGCCTATGGCTACACCTTC

size: medium-sized
D: NA
J: TRBJ1-1
V: TRBV15
CDR3: CATSGAGRGLSEAFF
DNA: TGTGCCACCAGCGGAGCCGGGAGAGGGCTTTCTGAAGCTTTCTTT

size: medium-sized
D: NA
J: TRBJ1-2
V: TRBV2
CDR3: CASSDVLIQNYGYTF
DNA: TGTGCCAGCAGTGACGTACTCATCCAAAACTATGGCTACACCTTC

size: medium-sized
D: NA
J: TRBJ2-1
V: TRBV7-9
CDR3: CASSLRTVSNEQFF
DNA: TGTGCCAGCAGCCTCCGGACAGTCAGCAATGAGCAGTTCTTC

size: NA
D: TRBD2
J: TRBJ2-5
V: TRBV27
CDR3: CASSSRLAGETQYF
DNA: TGTGCCAGCAGCTCCCGACTAGCGGGAGAGACCCAGTACTTC

size: few
D: NA
J: TRBJ1-4
V: TRBV18
CDR3: CASSPNQLYGEKLFF
DNA: TGTGCCAGCTCACCTAATCAGCTCTATGGCGAAAAACTGTTTTTT

size: medium-sized
D: TRBD1
J: TRBJ1-1
V: TRBV12-3/TRBV12-4
CDR3: CASRPTGATGTEAFF
DNA: TGTGCCAGCAGACCTACAGGGGCCACGGGCACTGAAGCTTTCTTT

size: medium-sized
D: NA
J: TRBJ1-2
V: TRBV4-3
CDR3: CASSPGTGNYGYTF
DNA: TGCGCCAGCAGCCCTGGGACGGGGAACTATGGCTACACCTTC

size: many
D: TRBD2
J: TRBJ2-1
V: TRBV7-3
CDR3: CASSLSSPGLASEQFF
DNA: TGTGCCAGCAGCTTAAGCTCTCCGGGACTAGCTTCCGAGCAGTTCTTC

size: many
D: NA
J: TRBJ1-2
V: TRBV12-3/TRBV12-4
CDR3: CASSPAGGSNYGYTF
DNA: TGTGCCAGCAGTCCCGCGGGGGGAAGCAACTATGGCTACACCTTC

size: medium-sized
D: TRBD2
J: TRBJ2-3
V: TRBV18
CDR3: CASSPLGGTDTQYF
DNA: TGTGCCAGCTCACCACTGGGGGGGACAGATACGCAGTATTTT

size: NA
D: NA
J: TRBJ2-7
V: TRBV7-9
CDR3: CASSLEIYEQYF
DNA: TGTGCCAGCAGCTTAGAGATTTACGAGCAGTACTTC

size: few
D: NA
J: TRBJ1-5
V: TRBV23-1
CDR3: CASSQSARVANQPQHF
DNA: TGCGCCAGCAGTCAATCAGCCAGGGTCGCCAATCAGCCCCAGCATTTT

size: many
D: NA
J: TRBJ2-1
V: TRBV5-1
CDR3: CASSFTPRVNNEQFF
DNA: TGCGCCAGCAGCTTTACCCCGAGGGTTAACAATGAGCAGTTCTTC

size: many
D: NA
J: TRBJ1-2
V: TRBV28
CDR3: CASSLTRDGTYGYTF
DNA: TGTGCCAGCAGTCTCACCCGGGACGGAACCTATGGCTACACCTTC

size: few
D: TRBD1
J: TRBJ2-3
V: TRBV7-9
CDR3: CATGTGGLRSTDTQYF
DNA: TGTGCTACCGGGACAGGGGGTTTACGAAGCACAGATACGCAGTATTTT

size: many
D: TRBD1
J: TRBJ2-7
V: TRBV15
CDR3: CATSRGRDSIYEQYF
DNA: TGTGCCACCAGCAGAGGTCGGGACAGCATCTACGAGCAGTACTTC

size: many
D: NA
J: TRBJ1-4
V: TRBV30
CDR3: CAWSVQGFEKLFF
DNA: TGTGCCTGGAGTGTACAGGGTTTTGAAAAACTGTTTTTT

size: NA
D: NA
J: TRBJ2-4
V: TRBV7-2
CDR3: CASSLQSSRVLDIQYF
DNA: TGTGCCAGCAGCTTACAAAGTAGCAGGGTGCTAGACATTCAGTACTTC

size: NA
D: TRBD2
J: TRBJ2-2
V: TRBV24-1
CDR3: CATSDAGGSNNGELFF
DNA: TGTGCCACCAGTGATGCGGGGGGCTCCAACAACGGGGAGCTGTTTTTT

size: many
D: TRBD1
J: TRBJ2-7
V: TRBV6-5
CDR3: CASSPRDRLSYEQYF
DNA: TGTGCCAGCAGCCCCCGGGACAGGTTATCCTACGAGCAGTACTTC

size: NA
D: TRBD1
J: TRBJ1-2
V: TRBV27
CDR3: CASSLWAGGSYGYTF
DNA: TGTGCCAGCAGTTTATGGGCAGGGGGCAGCTATGGCTACACCTTC

size: medium-sized
D: NA
J: TRBJ2-2
V: TRBV14
CDR3: CASRGGQTGELFF
DNA: TGTGCCAGCAGGGGAGGACAGACCGGGGAGCTGTTTTTT

size: NA
D: NA
J: TRBJ1-2
V: TRBV6-1
CDR3: CASRRGTNYGYTF
DNA: TGTGCCAGCAGGCGGGGGACTAACTATGGCTACACCTTC

size: many
D: TRBD1
J: TRBJ2-5
V: TRBV7-2
CDR3: CASSPGTVETQYF
DNA: TGTGCCAGCAGCCCCGGGACAGTAGAGACCCAGTACTTC

size: NA
D: NA
J: TRBJ1-2
V: TRBV6-1
CDR3: CAGSNRGVYGYTF
DNA: TGTGCCGGATCTAATAGGGGCGTCTATGGCTACACCTTC

size: NA
D: NA
J: TRBJ2-4
V: TRBV7-9
CDR3: CASSLDLVSGIQYF
DNA: TGTGCCAGCAGCTTAGATCTGGTTTCCGGCATTCAGTACTTC

size: many
D: NA
J: TRBJ2-5
V: TRBV20-1
CDR3: CSAGAAPETQYF
DNA: TGCAGTGCGGGGGCGGCTCCAGAGACCCAGTACTTC

size: NA
D: TRBD2
J: TRBJ2-7
V: TRBV18
CDR3: CASSPTGLAGSYEQYF
DNA: TGTGCCAGCTCACCAACGGGACTAGCGGGGTCTTACGAGCAGTACTTC

size: NA
D: NA
J: TRBJ2-2
V: TRBV9
CDR3: CASSVGPGGLNTGELFF
DNA: TGTGCCAGCAGCGTAGGGCCGGGGGGCTTGAACACCGGGGAGCTGTTTTTT

size: once
D: TRBD2
J: TRBJ2-3
V: TRBV19
CDR3: CASSHLPLLAGGTDTQYF
DNA: TGTGCCAGTAGCCATCTCCCGTTACTAGCGGGGGGCACAGATACGCAGTATTTT